A few counts support the clone carrying this T cell receptor (beta chain). Treatment here: oral pan-JAK inhibitor, 5-10 mg twice daily. This CDR3 has 15 amino acids. Germline loops: CDR1 SGHRS, CDR2 YFSETQ. V lost 2 bases, J lost 0 bases, and 9 bases lay in between. The data belong to a study of CD8+ T cells in alopecia areata. It was cDNA, reverse transcribed from extracted RNA, that served as the sequencing template. Only in-frame clones appear in the TCRdb table, and some are missing; sequencing was by immunoSEQ multiplex PCR. Of 150,000 to 200,000 clones listed, more than 55% are singletons. This chain joins TRBV5-1 and TRBJ2-1; D remains ambiguous. This TCR came from a human donor with alopecia areata. The source material was CD4+ T cells sorted from blood, sampled around week 50, from a patient treated with tofacitinib. The CDR3 loop reads CASSLTGHSYNEQFF. The CDR3 DNA follows: TGCGCCAGCAGCTTAACTGGCCACTCCTACAATGAGCAGTTCTTC.